The clone carrying this TCR beta chain was observed at least ten times. These data come from a study of T cells after yellow fever vaccination. As TCR cDNA was made by 5'RACE template switching, a universal primer site and UMIs were added. TCRdb redid the calling of the 5' RACE reads with MiXCR, one entry per CDR3 protein. The sample lists about 320,000 distinct CDR3 sequences; around 4.5% were seen once. CDR3 length: 14 amino acids. V shed 7 bases, J shed 10 bases, and the junction held 11 bases outside the gene matches. Germline assignment: CDR1 MNHEY and CDR2 SMNVEV (reference sequence). The chain carries TRBV27 and TRBJ2-2; 8 bases match TRBD2. The source was PBMCs, collected 15 days after the yellow fever booster vaccination. The TCR comes from a young man who received the YFV17D yellow fever vaccine. The CDR3 coding sequence is TGTGCCAGCACAGCGGGGGCTCGTCTGGAGGAGCTGTTTTTT. Its protein product is CASTAGARLEELFF.